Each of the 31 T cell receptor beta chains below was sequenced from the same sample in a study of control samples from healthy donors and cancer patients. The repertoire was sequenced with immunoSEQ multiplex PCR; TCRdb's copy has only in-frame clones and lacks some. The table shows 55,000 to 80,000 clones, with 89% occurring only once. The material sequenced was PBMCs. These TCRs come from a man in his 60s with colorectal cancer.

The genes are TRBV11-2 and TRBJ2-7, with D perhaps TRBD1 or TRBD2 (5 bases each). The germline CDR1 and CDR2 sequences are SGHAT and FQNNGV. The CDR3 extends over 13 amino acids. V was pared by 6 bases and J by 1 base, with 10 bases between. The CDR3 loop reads CASSPWGSYEQYF. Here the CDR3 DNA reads TGTGCCAGCAGTCCTTGGGGGTCCTACGAGCAGTACTTC.

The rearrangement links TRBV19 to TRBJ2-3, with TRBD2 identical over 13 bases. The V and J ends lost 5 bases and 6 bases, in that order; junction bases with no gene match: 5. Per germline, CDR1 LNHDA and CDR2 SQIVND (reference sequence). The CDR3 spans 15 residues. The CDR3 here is CASSGTSGAGDTQYF. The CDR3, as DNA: TGTGCCAGTAGTGGGACTAGCGGGGCCGGGGATACGCAGTATTTT.

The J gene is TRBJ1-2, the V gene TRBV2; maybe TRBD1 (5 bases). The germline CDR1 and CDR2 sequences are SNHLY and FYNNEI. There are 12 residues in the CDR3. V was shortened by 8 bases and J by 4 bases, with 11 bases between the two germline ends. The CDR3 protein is CASGRESYGYTF. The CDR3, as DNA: TGTGCCAGCGGCAGGGAGAGCTATGGCTACACCTTC.

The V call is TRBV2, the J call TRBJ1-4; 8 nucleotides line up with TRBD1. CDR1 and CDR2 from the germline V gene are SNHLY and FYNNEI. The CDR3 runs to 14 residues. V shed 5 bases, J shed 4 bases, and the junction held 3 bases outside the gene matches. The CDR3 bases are TGTGCCAGCAGTCCGGGACAGGTTAATGAAAAACTGTTTTTT. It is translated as CASSPGQVNEKLFF.

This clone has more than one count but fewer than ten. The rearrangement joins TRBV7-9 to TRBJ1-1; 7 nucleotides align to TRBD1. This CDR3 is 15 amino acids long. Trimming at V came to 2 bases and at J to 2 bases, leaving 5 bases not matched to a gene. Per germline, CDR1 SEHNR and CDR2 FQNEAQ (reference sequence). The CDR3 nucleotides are TGTGCCAGCAGCTTAAAGAACAGGGGAAACACTGAAGCTTTCTTT. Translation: CASSLKNRGNTEAFF. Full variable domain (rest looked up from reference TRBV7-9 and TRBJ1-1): DTGVSQNPRHKITKRGQNVTFRCDPISEHNRLYWYRQTLGQGPEFLTYFQNEAQLEKSRLLSDRFSAERPKGSFSTLEIQRTEQGDSAMYLCASSLKNRGNTEAFFGQGTRLTVV.

CDR3 in amino acids: CASSRHRDRGRVNTEAFF. Here the CDR3 DNA reads TGTGCCAGCAGTCGTCACCGGGACAGGGGAAGGGTGAACACTGAAGCTTTCTTT. The rearrangement uses TRBV27 and TRBJ1-1; 10 bases are a match to TRBD1. The trim removed 5 bases at V and 0 bases at J, leaving 12 bases unmatched. CDR3 length equals 18 residues. Germline CDR1 and CDR2: MNHEY and SMNVEV (reference sequence).

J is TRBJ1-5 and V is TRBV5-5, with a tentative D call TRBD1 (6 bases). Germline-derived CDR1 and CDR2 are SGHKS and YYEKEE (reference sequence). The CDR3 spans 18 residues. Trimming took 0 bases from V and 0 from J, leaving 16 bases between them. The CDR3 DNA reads TGTGCCAGCAGCTTGGCCTGGGCACAGGGCCTTAGCAATCAGCCCCAGCATTTT. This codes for CASSLAWAQGLSNQPQHF.

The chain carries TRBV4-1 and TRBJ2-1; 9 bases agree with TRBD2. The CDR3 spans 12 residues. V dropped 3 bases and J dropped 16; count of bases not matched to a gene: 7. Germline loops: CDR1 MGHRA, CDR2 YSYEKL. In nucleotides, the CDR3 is TGCGCCAGCAGCCATCCCGGGACTAGCTTCTTCTTC. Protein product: CASSHPGTSFFF.

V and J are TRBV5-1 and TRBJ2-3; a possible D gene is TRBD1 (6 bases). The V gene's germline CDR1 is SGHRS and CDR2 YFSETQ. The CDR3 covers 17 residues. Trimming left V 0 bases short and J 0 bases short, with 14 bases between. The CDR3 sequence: CASSLDPTGLSTDTQYF. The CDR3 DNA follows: TGCGCCAGCAGCTTGGACCCCACAGGGCTAAGCACAGATACGCAGTATTTT.

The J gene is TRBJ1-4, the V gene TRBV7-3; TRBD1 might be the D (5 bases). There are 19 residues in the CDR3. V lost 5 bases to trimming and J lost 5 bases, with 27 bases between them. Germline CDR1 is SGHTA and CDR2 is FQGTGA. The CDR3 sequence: CASSTGLGEARDLNEKLFF. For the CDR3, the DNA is TGTGCCAGCAGCACCGGTTTAGGGGAGGCCCGGGATCTGAATGAAAAACTGTTTTTT. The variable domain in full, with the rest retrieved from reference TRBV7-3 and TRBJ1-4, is GAGVSQTPSNKVTEKGKYVELRCDPISGHTALYWYRQSLGQGPEFLIYFQGTGAADDSGLPNDRFFAVRPEGSVSTLKIQRTERGDSAVYLCASSTGLGEARDLNEKLFFGSGTQLSVL.

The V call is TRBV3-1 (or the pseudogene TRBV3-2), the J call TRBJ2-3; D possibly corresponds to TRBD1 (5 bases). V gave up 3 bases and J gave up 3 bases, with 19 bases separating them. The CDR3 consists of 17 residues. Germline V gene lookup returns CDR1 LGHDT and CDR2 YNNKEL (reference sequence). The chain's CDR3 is CASSQYILAQGTDTQYF. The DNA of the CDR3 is TGTGCCAGCAGCCAGTACATCCTTGCCCAGGGAACAGATACGCAGTATTTT.

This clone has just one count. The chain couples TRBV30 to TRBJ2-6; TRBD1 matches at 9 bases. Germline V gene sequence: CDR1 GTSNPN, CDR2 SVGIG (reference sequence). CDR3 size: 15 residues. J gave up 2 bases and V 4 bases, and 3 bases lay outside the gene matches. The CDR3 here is CAWTRQGAGANVLTF. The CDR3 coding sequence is TGTGCCTGGACCCGACAGGGGGCTGGGGCCAACGTCCTGACTTTC.

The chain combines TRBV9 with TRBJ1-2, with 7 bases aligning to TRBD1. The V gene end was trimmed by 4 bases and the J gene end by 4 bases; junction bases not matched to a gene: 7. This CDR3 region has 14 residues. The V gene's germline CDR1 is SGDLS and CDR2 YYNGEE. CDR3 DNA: TGTGCCAGCAGCCCGATGGACAGGCTCTATGGCTACACCTTC. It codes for CASSPMDRLYGYTF.

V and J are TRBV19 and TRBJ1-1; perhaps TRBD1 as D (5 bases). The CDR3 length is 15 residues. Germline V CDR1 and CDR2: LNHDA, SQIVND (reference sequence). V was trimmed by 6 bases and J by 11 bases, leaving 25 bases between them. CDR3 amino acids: CASRTTGPDFSEAFF. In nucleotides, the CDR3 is TGTGCCAGTAGAACAACAGGCCCCGACTTTTCAGAGGCTTTCTTT.

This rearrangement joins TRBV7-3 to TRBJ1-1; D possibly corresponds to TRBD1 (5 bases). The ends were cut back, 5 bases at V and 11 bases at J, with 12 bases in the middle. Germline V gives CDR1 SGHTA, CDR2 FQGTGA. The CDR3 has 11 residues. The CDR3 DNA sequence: TGTGCCAGCAGCCTGGGGGTGCGCGCTTTCTTT. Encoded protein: CASSLGVRAFF.

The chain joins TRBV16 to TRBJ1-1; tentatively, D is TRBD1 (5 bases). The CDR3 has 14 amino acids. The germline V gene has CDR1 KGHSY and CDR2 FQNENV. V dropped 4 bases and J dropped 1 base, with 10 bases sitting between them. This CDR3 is CASSRAGTNTEAFF. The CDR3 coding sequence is TGTGCCAGCAGCCGGGCAGGGACGAACACTGAAGCTTTCTTT.

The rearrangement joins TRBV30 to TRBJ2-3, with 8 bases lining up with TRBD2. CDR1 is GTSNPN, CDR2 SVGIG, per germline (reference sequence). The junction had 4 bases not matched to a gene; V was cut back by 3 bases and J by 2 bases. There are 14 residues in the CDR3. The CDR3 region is CAWRPRGATDTQYF. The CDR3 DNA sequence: TGTGCCTGGAGACCGCGGGGGGCCACAGATACGCAGTATTTT.

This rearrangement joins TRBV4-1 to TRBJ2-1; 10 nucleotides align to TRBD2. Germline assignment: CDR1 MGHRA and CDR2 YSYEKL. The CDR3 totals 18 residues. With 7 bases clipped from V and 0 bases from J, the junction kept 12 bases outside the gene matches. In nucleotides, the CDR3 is TGCGCCAGCACCTTGAGCGGGGGGGCCCCGAGCTCCTACAATGAGCAGTTCTTC. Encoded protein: CASTLSGGAPSSYNEQFF.

This CDR3 is CASSLTGPNEQFF. For the CDR3, the DNA is TGTGCCAGCAGCTTAACAGGACCCAATGAGCAGTTCTTC. The rearrangement joins TRBV7-9 to TRBJ2-1, with D perhaps matching TRBD1 (5 bases). CDR1 and CDR2 from the germline V gene are SEHNR and FQNEAQ (reference sequence). The CDR3 length is 13 residues. V was clipped by 2 bases and J by 6 bases, with 8 bases between them.

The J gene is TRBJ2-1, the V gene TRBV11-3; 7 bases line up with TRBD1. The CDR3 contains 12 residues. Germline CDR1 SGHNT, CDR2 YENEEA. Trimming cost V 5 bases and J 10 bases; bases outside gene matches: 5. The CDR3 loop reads CASSRQGPEQFF. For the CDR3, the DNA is TGTGCCAGCAGCCGACAGGGCCCCGAGCAGTTCTTC.

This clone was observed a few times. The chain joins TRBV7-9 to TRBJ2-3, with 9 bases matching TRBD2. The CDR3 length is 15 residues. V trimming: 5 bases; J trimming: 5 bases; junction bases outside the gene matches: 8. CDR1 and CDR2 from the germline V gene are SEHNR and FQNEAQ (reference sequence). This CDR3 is CASSLGGSGGDTQYF. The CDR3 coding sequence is TGTGCCAGCAGCCTCGGGGGTAGCGGGGGAGATACGCAGTATTTT.

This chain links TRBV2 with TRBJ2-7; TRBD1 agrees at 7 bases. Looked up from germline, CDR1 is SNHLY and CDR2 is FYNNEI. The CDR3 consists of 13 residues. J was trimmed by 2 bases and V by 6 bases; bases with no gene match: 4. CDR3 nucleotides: TGTGCCAGCAGACGGGACAGAGCCTACGAGCAGTACTTC. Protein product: CASRRDRAYEQYF.

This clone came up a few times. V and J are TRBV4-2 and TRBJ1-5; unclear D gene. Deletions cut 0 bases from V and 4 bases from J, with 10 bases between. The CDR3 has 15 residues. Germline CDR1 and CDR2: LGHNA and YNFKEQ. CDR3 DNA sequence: TGTGCCAGCAGCCAAGATGAGGGCCTAAATCAGCCCCAGCATTTT. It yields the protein CASSQDEGLNQPQHF.

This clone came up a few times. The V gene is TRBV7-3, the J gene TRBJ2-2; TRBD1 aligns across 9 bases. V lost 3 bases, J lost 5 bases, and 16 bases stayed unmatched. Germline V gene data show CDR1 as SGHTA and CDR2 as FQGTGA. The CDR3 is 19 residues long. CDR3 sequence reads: CASSLTTSYRGLGTGELFF. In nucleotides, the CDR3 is TGTGCCAGCAGCTTGACGACCTCCTACAGGGGGCTAGGGACCGGGGAGCTGTTTTTT. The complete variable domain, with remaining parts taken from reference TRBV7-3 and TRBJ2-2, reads GAGVSQTPSNKVTEKGKYVELRCDPISGHTALYWYRQSLGQGPEFLIYFQGTGAADDSGLPNDRFFAVRPEGSVSTLKIQRTERGDSAVYLCASSLTTSYRGLGTGELFFGEGSRLTVL.

CDR3 region: CASSVGEWRRTDTQYF. Written as DNA, the CDR3 is TGTGCCAGCAGCGTAGGGGAGTGGAGAAGGACAGATACGCAGTATTTT. The chain joins TRBV9 to TRBJ2-3; tentative D call: TRBD2 (5 bases). The ends were cut back, 0 bases at V and 3 bases at J, with 14 bases in the middle. Germline V lookup: CDR1 SGDLS, CDR2 YYNGEE. The CDR3 consists of 16 residues.

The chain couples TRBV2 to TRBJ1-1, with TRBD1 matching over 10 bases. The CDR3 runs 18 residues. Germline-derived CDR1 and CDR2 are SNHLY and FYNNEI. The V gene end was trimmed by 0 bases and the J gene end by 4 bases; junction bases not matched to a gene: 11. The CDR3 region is CASSEAETGGDLGTEAFF. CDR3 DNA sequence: TGTGCCAGCAGTGAAGCGGAGACAGGGGGCGATTTGGGCACTGAAGCTTTCTTT.

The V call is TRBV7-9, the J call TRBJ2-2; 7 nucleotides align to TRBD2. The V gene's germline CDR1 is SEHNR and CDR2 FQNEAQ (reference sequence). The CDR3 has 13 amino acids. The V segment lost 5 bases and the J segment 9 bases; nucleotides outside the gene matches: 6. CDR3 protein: CASSGLVGRELFF. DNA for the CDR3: TGTGCCAGCAGCGGACTAGTAGGCCGGGAGCTGTTTTTT.

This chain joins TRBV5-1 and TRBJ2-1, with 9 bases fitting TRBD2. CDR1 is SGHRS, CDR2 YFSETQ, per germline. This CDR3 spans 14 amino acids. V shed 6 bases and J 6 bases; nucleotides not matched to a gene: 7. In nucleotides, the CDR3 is TGCGCCAGCACCCCCCTACTAGCGGGCAATGAGCAGTTCTTC. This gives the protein CASTPLLAGNEQFF.

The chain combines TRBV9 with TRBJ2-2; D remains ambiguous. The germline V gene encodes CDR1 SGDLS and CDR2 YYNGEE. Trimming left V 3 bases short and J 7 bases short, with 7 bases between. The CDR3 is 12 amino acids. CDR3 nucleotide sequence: TGTGCCAGCAGCGAGACTGTCGGGGAGCTGTTTTTT. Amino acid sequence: CASSETVGELFF. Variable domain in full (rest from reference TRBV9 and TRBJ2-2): DSGVTQTPKHLITATGQRVTLRCSPRSGDLSVYWYQQSLDQGLQFLIQYYNGEERAKGNILERFSAQQFPDLHSELNLSSLELGDSALYFCASSETVGELFFGEGSRLTVL.

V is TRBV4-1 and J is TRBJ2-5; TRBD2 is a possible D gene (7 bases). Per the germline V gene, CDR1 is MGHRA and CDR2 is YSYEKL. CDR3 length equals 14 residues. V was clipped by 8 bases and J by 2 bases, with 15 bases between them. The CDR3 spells CASSSGGAQETQYF. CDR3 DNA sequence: TGCGCCAGCTCCTCTGGGGGGGCACAAGAGACCCAGTACTTC.

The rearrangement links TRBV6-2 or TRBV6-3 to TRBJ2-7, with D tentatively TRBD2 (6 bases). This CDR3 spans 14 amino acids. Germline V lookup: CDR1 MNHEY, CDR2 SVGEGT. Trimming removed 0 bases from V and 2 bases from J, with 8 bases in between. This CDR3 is CASSYSPGAYEQYF. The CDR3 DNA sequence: TGTGCCAGCAGTTACTCCCCGGGGGCCTACGAGCAGTACTTC.